The 9 T cell receptor beta chains given below trace back to one sample, sequenced in a study of OX40 agonist ivuxolimab in advanced cancers. Generated by immunoSEQ multiplex PCR, the TCRdb table keeps only in-frame clones and is missing some. Of fewer than 35,000 clones in the sample, about nine tenths were seen once. This material consisted of CD4+ or CD8+ T cells sorted from blood, taken in a trial of the OX40 agonist ivuxolimab. All receptors derive from an adult with an advanced solid tumor such as melanoma, head and neck, liver or kidney cancer.

The gene calls are TRBV21-1 and TRBJ1-5. TRBV21-1 has pseudogene status. The CDR3 has 19 residues. The CDR3 nucleotides are TGTGCCAGCAGCAACCCGTCGGGGGCCCCTCCCACCGTCGATCAGCCCCAGCATTTT. It yields the protein CASSNPSGAPPTVDQPQHF.

In DNA form, the CDR3 reads TGTGCCAGCAGCCAATTTGACACCAATCAGCCCCAGCATTTT. This encodes CASSQFDTNQPQHF. The chain carries TRBV6-6 and TRBJ1-5; no firm D call. This CDR3 is 14 amino acids long. Trimming shortened V by 6 bases and J by 3 bases, and 12 bases separated the two germline ends. Germline CDR1 and CDR2: MNHNY and SVGAGI (reference sequence).

This chain uses TRBV5-1 with TRBJ2-7; unclear D gene. The length of the CDR3 is 13 residues. V was trimmed by 0 bases and J by 5 bases, leaving 9 bases between them. CDR1 is SGHRS, CDR2 YFSETQ, per germline. Written as DNA, the CDR3 is TGCGCCAGCAGCTTGGTAGTGGGGAACGAGCAGTACTTC. Translating gives CASSLVVGNEQYF.

The gene calls are TRBV5-5 and TRBJ2-4; D ambiguous. Germline loops: CDR1 SGHKS, CDR2 YYEKEE (reference sequence). The length of the CDR3 is 15 residues. Trimming shortened V by 3 bases and J by 5 bases, and 15 bases separated the two germline ends. CDR3 sequence reads: CASSSGPGPQNIQYF. The CDR3 DNA follows: TGTGCCAGCAGCTCAGGACCTGGCCCGCAAAACATTCAGTACTTC.

The chain is built from TRBV29-1 and TRBJ1-2, with 7 nucleotides matching TRBD1. CDR3 length: 11 residues. The germline CDR1 and CDR2 sequences are SQVTM and ANQGSEA. CDR3 DNA sequence: TGCAGAGTCGGGACAGATTATGGCTACACCTTC. Translation: CRVGTDYGYTF.

The gene calls are TRBV13 and TRBJ2-1; 10 bases fit TRBD1. V was clipped by 4 bases and J by 2 bases; unmatched bases: 2. The CDR3 covers 15 residues. Germline lookup yields CDR1 PRHDT and CDR2 FYEKMQ (reference sequence). CDR3 loop: CASSYGQGAYNEQFF. In nucleotides, the CDR3 is TGTGCCAGCAGCTACGGACAGGGGGCCTACAATGAGCAGTTCTTC. The variable domain in full, completed from reference TRBV13 and TRBJ2-1, reads AAGVIQSPRHLIKEKRETATLKCYPIPRHDTVYWYQQGPGQDPQFLISFYEKMQSDKGSIPDRFSAQQFSDYHSELNMSSLELGDSALYFCASSYGQGAYNEQFFGPGTRLTVL.

The gene calls are TRBV19 and TRBJ2-7; the match to TRBD1 covers 8 bases. J gave up 3 bases and V 9 bases, and 13 bases lay outside the gene matches. Germline-derived CDR1 and CDR2 are LNHDA and SQIVND (reference sequence). This CDR3 is 15 amino acids long. The CDR3 nucleotides are TGTGCCAGCCGCCCCAGGGGGCGTCCCATCTACGAGCAGTACTTC. This encodes CASRPRGRPIYEQYF.

Written as DNA, the CDR3 is TGTGCCAGCAGTCCCGGGACCTACTACAATGAGCAGTTCTTC. Its translation: CASSPGTYYNEQFF. The chain links TRBV27 to TRBJ2-1; the D call may be TRBD1 or TRBD2 (5 bases each). In germline, CDR1 is MNHEY, CDR2 SMNVEV (reference sequence). With 5 bases removed from V and 3 bases from J, the gap between germline ends came to 11 bases. This CDR3 spans 14 amino acids.

The V gene is TRBV5-8, the J gene TRBJ1-3; D gene unclear. This CDR3 spans 14 amino acids. The V end was cut by 1 base, the J end by 9 bases, with 14 bases between. Germline V lookup: CDR1 SGHTS, CDR2 YDEGEE. CDR3: CASSLPDGLGTIYF. The CDR3 coding sequence is TGTGCCAGCAGCTTGCCGGACGGGCTGGGCACCATATATTTT.